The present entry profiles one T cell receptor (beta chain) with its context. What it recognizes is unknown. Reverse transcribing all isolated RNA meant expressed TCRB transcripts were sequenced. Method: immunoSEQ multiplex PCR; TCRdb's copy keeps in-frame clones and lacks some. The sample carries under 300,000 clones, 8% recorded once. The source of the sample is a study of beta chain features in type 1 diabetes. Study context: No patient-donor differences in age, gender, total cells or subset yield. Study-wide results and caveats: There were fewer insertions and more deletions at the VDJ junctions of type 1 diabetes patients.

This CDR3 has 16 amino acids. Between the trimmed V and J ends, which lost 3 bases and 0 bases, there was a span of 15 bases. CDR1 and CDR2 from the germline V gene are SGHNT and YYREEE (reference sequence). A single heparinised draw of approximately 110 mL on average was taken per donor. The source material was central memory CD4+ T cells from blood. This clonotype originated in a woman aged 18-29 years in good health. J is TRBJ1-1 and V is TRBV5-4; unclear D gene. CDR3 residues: CASSSGSSVMNTEAFF. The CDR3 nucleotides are TGTGCCAGCAGCTCGGGGTCTTCTGTTATGAACACTGAAGCTTTCTTT.